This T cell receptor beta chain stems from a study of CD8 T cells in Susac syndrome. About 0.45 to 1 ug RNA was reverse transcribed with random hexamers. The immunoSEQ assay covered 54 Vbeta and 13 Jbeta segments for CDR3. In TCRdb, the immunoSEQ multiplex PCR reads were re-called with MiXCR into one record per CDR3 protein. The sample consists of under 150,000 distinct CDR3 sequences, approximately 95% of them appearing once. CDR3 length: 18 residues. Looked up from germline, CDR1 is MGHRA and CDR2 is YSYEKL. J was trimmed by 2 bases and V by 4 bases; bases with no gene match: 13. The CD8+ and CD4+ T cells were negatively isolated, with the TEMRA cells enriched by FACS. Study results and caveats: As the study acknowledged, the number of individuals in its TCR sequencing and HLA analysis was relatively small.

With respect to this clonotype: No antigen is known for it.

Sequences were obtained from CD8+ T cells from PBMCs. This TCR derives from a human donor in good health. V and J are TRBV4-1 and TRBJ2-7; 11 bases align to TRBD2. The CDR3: CASSPGLAGGGVTYEQYF. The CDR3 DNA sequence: TGCGCCAGCAGCCCTGGACTAGCGGGCGGGGGGGTTACCTACGAGCAGTACTTC.